This TCR beta chain was documented in a study of neurological immune-mediated disorders. General study results and limits: None of the CDR3 amino acid sequences found in expanded clones was shared across subjects. This suggests that the TCR-beta repertoires were private in all groups. Phylogenetic grouping assigned the repertoires of 18 of 34 multiple sclerosis patients to one related-CDR3 cluster, which constitutes a possible signature.

This clonotype appeared many times. Its target is not known. The CDR3 is made up of 15 amino acids. The junction had 10 bases not matched to a gene; V was cut back by 4 bases and J by 6 bases. In germline, CDR1 is MDHEN, CDR2 SYDVKM. One entry per CDR3 protein, called by TCRdb with MiXCR from the 5' RACE reads. The data contain about 95,000 distinct CDR3 sequences, 3.5% of them singletons. This TCR derives from a woman aged 18 to 35 with multiple sclerosis. J is TRBJ2-7 and V is TRBV28; 9 bases align to TRBD1. Specimen: PBMCs. CDR3 sequence: CASSSPAQGASEQYF. The CDR3 coding sequence is TGTGCCAGCAGTTCCCCGGCACAGGGGGCCTCCGAGCAGTACTTC.